A selection of T cell receptor beta chains follows, all from one sample in a study of T cells in Graves' hyperthyroidism and ophthalmopathy. TCRdb ran MiXCR on the multiplex PCR reads and lists one entry per CDR3 protein. Among hundreds of thousands of distinct CDR3 sequences listed, 18% were seen once. Sample: blood. The source is a woman in her 50s with Graves' hyperthyroidism that later progressed to Graves' ophthalmopathy. Both conserved end residues are part of each CDR3. The D gene is left open where the match is weak. Only some rows state a clone size, as once, few, many or a class for expanded clones.

size: many
V: TRBV13
D: -
J: TRBJ1-1
DNA: TGTGCCAGCAGCTTAGGCCCAGGGGCGAACACTGAAGCTTTCTTT
CDR3: CASSLGPGANTEAFF

size: few
V: TRBV6-1
D: -
J: TRBJ1-6
DNA: TGTGCCAGCAGTGATCCCCCCCTCCACTTT
CDR3: CASSDPPLHF

size: -
V: TRBV20-1
D: TRBD2
J: TRBJ2-1
DNA: TGCAGTGCCACCCGTCCCGGGAGGAAAGACAATGAGCAGTTCTTC
CDR3: CSATRPGRKDNEQFF

size: many
V: TRBV12-3/TRBV12-4
D: -
J: TRBJ1-1
DNA: TGTGCCAGCAGTTTACCGTTGAACACTGAAGCTTTCTTT
CDR3: CASSLPLNTEAFF

size: -
V: TRBV3-1
D: TRBD2
J: TRBJ2-5
DNA: TGTGCCAGCAGCCAGGCTGCCGGGGGGACCCAAGAGACCCAGTACTTC
CDR3: CASSQAAGGTQETQYF

size: once
V: TRBV30
D: -
J: TRBJ1-2
DNA: TGTGCCTGGAGTAACAACTATGGCTACACCTTC
CDR3: CAWSNNYGYTF

size: few
V: TRBV5-1
D: TRBD1
J: TRBJ2-2
DNA: TGCGCCAGCAGCGTCCGACAGGGGGCGGGCACCGGGGAGCTGTTTTTT
CDR3: CASSVRQGAGTGELFF

size: few
V: TRBV5-6
D: -
J: TRBJ1-3
DNA: TGTGCCAGCAGCTTGGACGGCCGTACACTAAACACCATATATTTT
CDR3: CASSLDGRTLNTIYF

size: many
V: TRBV11-2
D: -
J: TRBJ1-1
DNA: TGTGCCAGCAGCGATACAGGCCTCACAAGCCCTGAAGCTTTCTTT
CDR3: CASSDTGLTSPEAFF

size: few
V: TRBV12-3/TRBV12-4
D: -
J: TRBJ2-5
DNA: TGTGCCAACAGTTTCGCGGGGTTTGCACAAGAGACCCAGTACTTC
CDR3: CANSFAGFAQETQYF

size: -
V: TRBV5-1
D: -
J: TRBJ1-4
DNA: TGCGCCAGCAGGAGGGAGAGGAAGACAGATATAAATGAAAAACTGTTTTTT
CDR3: CASRRERKTDINEKLFF

size: many
V: TRBV30
D: -
J: TRBJ2-5
DNA: TGTGCCTGGAGTGAAGTGGAGGAGACCCAGTACTTC
CDR3: CAWSEVEETQYF

size: many
V: TRBV6-2/TRBV6-3
D: -
J: TRBJ2-7
DNA: TGTGCCAGCGAGACATTGGTGGGGTACGAGCAGTACTTC
CDR3: CASETLVGYEQYF

size: -
V: TRBV7-9
D: -
J: TRBJ1-6
DNA: TGTGCCAGCAGCTACCTGGAAGGGGGGTGGTCACCCCTCCACTTT
CDR3: CASSYLEGGWSPLHF

size: few
V: TRBV6-2/TRBV6-3
D: TRBD2
J: TRBJ2-1
DNA: TGTGCCAGCCGATTCACGTCCGGGACTAGCGGGGGGGCCCTTCGGGAGCAGTTCTTC
CDR3: CASRFTSGTSGGALREQFF

size: -
V: TRBV20-1
D: -
J: TRBJ2-3
DNA: TGCAGTGCTACAGTAGACACAGATACGCAGTATTTT
CDR3: CSATVDTDTQYF

size: many
V: TRBV5-1
D: -
J: TRBJ1-2
DNA: TGCGCCAGCAGCTTGGTCCCAGGAAACTATGGCTACACCTTC
CDR3: CASSLVPGNYGYTF

size: few
V: TRBV20-1
D: -
J: TRBJ2-7
DNA: TGCAGTGCTCGGGACGAACCTACCTACGAGCAGTACTTC
CDR3: CSARDEPTYEQYF

size: many
V: TRBV3-1
D: -
J: TRBJ2-2
DNA: TGTGCCAGCAGCCAAGGCAGTGATTTGAACACCGGGGAGCTGTTTTTT
CDR3: CASSQGSDLNTGELFF

size: -
V: TRBV20-1
D: TRBD2
J: TRBJ2-1
DNA: TGCAGTGGGGGGGGGGGTCCCAATGAGCAGTTCTTC
CDR3: CSGGGGPNEQFF

size: -
V: TRBV5-6
D: TRBD2
J: TRBJ2-5
DNA: TGTGCCAGCAGCTTGGAGAGCGGGGGGGAAGAGACCCAGTACTTC
CDR3: CASSLESGGEETQYF

size: -
V: TRBV20-1
D: -
J: TRBJ1-1
DNA: TGCAGTGCTGAGGGTGGATGGGGGGGAGACACTGAAGCTTTCTTT
CDR3: CSAEGGWGGDTEAFF

size: many
V: TRBV28
D: -
J: TRBJ1-1
DNA: TGTGCCAGCAGTTGGTACAGCATGAACACTGAAGCTTTCTTT
CDR3: CASSWYSMNTEAFF

size: many
V: TRBV27
D: -
J: TRBJ1-2
DNA: TGTGCCAGCAGTTTTCGGCCGGACCACTATGGCTACACCTTC
CDR3: CASSFRPDHYGYTF

size: few
V: TRBV6-5
D: -
J: TRBJ2-1
DNA: TGTGCCAGCAGTTACGGGCAGGGGGGGTTTAATGAGCAGTTCTTC
CDR3: CASSYGQGGFNEQFF

size: -
V: TRBV5-6
D: TRBD1
J: TRBJ1-1
DNA: TGTGCCAGCAGCCCAGAGGGGGCTGCGGGCACTGAAGCTTTCTTT
CDR3: CASSPEGAAGTEAFF

size: many
V: TRBV10-3
D: -
J: TRBJ1-2
DNA: TGTGCCATCATTGGGGACAACCCCCAGGGTGGCTACACCTTC
CDR3: CAIIGDNPQGGYTF

size: many
V: TRBV11-2
D: TRBD2
J: TRBJ2-5
DNA: TGTGCCTCGGAGCGGGGGGCAGGGGAGACCCAGTACTTC
CDR3: CASERGAGETQYF

size: few
V: TRBV13
D: TRBD1
J: TRBJ2-3
DNA: TGTGCCAGCAGCTTCTCCGGGACAGGGGATACGCAGTATTTT
CDR3: CASSFSGTGDTQYF

size: -
V: TRBV10-3
D: TRBD1
J: TRBJ2-3
DNA: TGTGCCATCAGTGAGAGCCGGGACAGTAGCACAGATACGCAGTATTTT
CDR3: CAISESRDSSTDTQYF

size: -
V: TRBV4-1
D: -
J: TRBJ1-1
DNA: TGCGCCAGCAGCCAAGAAGGCCGGGACACTGAAGCTTTCTTT
CDR3: CASSQEGRDTEAFF

size: many
V: TRBV12-3/TRBV12-4
D: -
J: TRBJ1-2
DNA: TGTGCCAGCAGTTCCCTCTATGGCTACACCTTC
CDR3: CASSSLYGYTF

size: many
V: TRBV6-5
D: -
J: TRBJ2-1
DNA: TGTGCCAGCAGTTACTCACTCAGATTCTCCTACAATGAGCAGTTCTTC
CDR3: CASSYSLRFSYNEQFF

size: many
V: TRBV3-1
D: -
J: TRBJ1-2
DNA: TGTGCCAGCAGCCAAGAGGACAGTCAACTACTTGGCTACACCTTC
CDR3: CASSQEDSQLLGYTF

size: few
V: TRBV20-1
D: -
J: TRBJ1-5
DNA: TGCAGTGCTGAGGCGGGTCTGGGCAATCAGCCCCAGCATTTT
CDR3: CSAEAGLGNQPQHF

size: -
V: TRBV6-2/TRBV6-3
D: -
J: TRBJ2-3
DNA: TGTGCCAGCAGTGGCGTTTCCAGGCGCACAGATACGCAGTATTTT
CDR3: CASSGVSRRTDTQYF

size: -
V: TRBV2
D: TRBD1
J: TRBJ2-2
DNA: TGTGCCAGCAGGGGCAGGGGGCCGGTCGGGGAGCTGTTTTTT
CDR3: CASRGRGPVGELFF